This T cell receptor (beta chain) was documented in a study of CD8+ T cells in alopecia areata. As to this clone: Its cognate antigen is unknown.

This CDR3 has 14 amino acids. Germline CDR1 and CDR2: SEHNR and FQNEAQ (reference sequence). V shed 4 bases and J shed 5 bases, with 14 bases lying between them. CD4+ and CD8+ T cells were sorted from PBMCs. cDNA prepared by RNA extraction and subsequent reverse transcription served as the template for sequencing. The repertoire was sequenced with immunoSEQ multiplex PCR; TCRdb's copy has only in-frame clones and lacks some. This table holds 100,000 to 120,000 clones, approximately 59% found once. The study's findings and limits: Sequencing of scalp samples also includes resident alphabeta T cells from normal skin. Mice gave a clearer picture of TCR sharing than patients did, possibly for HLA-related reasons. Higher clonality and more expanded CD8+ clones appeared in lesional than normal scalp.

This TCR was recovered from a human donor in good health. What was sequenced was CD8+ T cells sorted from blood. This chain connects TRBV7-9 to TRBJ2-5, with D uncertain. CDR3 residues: CASSSPLPPETQYF. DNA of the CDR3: TGTGCCAGCAGCTCCCCCCTCCCCCCCGAGACCCAGTACTTC.